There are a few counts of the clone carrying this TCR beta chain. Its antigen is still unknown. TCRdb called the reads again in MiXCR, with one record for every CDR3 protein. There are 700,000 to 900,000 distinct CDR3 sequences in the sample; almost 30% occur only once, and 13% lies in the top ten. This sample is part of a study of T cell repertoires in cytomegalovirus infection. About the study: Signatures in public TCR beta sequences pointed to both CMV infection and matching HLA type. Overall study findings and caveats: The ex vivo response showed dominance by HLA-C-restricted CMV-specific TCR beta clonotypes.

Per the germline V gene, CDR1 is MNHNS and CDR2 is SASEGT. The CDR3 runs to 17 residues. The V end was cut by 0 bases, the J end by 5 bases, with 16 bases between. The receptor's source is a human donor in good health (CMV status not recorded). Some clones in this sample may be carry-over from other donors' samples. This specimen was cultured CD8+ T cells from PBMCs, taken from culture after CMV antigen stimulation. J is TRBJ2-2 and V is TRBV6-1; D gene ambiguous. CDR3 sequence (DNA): TGTGCCAGCAGTGAAGCTCCCCCTCTCGAGTTTACCGGGGAGCTGTTTTTT. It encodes CASSEAPPLEFTGELFF.